This entry features one T cell receptor beta chain sequence. Its antigen is still unknown. The read ends 3 residues early relative to the CDR3; the germline J gene fills the gap. These data come from a study of T cells in women clearing cervical HPV infection. Overall study results and limits: Timing of associations relative to infection is unclear; T-cell subsets were not isolated.

The repertoire was sequenced with immunoSEQ multiplex PCR; TCRdb's copy has only in-frame clones and lacks some. The sample totals some 25,000 clones. Per germline, CDR1 GTSNPN and CDR2 SVGIG (reference sequence). This CDR3 spans 12 amino acids. The origin of this receptor is a woman between 18 and 69 years old with a cervical HPV16 infection that either progressed to CIN3+ or cleared (not recorded which). V and J are TRBV30 and TRBJ1-1, with D unresolved. Sample: blood buffy coat. CDR3 DNA (partial): TGTGCCTGGAGTGTAGGGCAGGTCTAT. Its translation: CAWSVGQVY. The full-length CDR3 reads as CAWSVGQVYAFF.